These 2 T cell receptor beta chains were all obtained from the same sample, sequenced in a study of read filtering for tumor transcriptome and immune sequencing (dated by TCRdb to the early 2020s). The data were produced on an Illumina HiSeq 4000. TCR libraries were built from roughly 400 ng RNA with the Immunoverse kit, using molecular barcoded adaptors covering alpha/delta and beta/gamma chains. TCRdb cleaned the public reads at Q25 with fastp, built clones with MiXCR and kept in-frame beta chains. Identical CDR3 proteins give one entry, which carries the most common genes and DNA. Here the sample has tens of thousands of distinct CDR3 sequences; about 20% occur a single time. 30% to 45% of the sample rests with the top ten. Sample: a population of CD138-negative cells sorted from bone marrow. Read against the paper, the sample's cell subset or site label means: bone marrow mononuclear cells depleted of CD138+ plasma/myeloma cells by negative magnetic selection. The receptors come from a donor aged 40 or over with multiple myeloma.

With regard to this clonotype: This may be a read error, as it is one base from a much larger clone. J is TRBJ1-2 and V is TRBV28, with 10 bases aligning to TRBD1. There are 12 residues in the CDR3. Per the germline V gene, CDR1 is MDHEN and CDR2 is SYDVKM. The CDR3: CVSTGTGEGYTF. CDR3 DNA: TGTGTCAGCACCGGGACAGGGGAAGGCTACACCTTC.

The sample holds many counts of this clonotype. The chain links TRBV7-2 to TRBJ1-2; no firm D call. This CDR3 is 12 amino acids long. Germline CDR1 reads SGHTA; CDR2 reads FQGNSA. The V end was cut by 2 bases, the J end by 8 bases, with 9 bases between. The CDR3: CASSLSRAGYTF. The DNA of the CDR3 is TGTGCCAGCAGCTTAAGTAGAGCGGGCTACACCTTC.